The clone carrying this T cell receptor beta chain was picked up many times. Its antigen is not known. This sample stems from a study of T cells after yellow fever vaccination. Study summary: Preparation used SMART-Seq v4 Ultra Low Input for the low-cell-number fractions.

Via MiXCR, TCRdb re-called the 5' RACE reads, giving one row per CDR3 protein. The sample includes 200,000 to 300,000 distinct CDR3 sequences, 6.7% seen only once; the top ten take 0.85% to 1.2%. Study outcomes and limitations: Only a minor proportion of clonotypes was detected across both CD4 and CD8 compartments. Although the secondary response was weaker, it peaked faster, at day 5 versus 15.

CDR1 is SGHTA, CDR2 FQGNSA, per germline. The CDR3 has 17 amino acids. V shed 1 base and J 2 bases; nucleotides not matched to a gene: 8. The chain links TRBV7-2 to TRBJ2-1; 7 bases are a match to TRBD2. Sample: CD4+ T cells sorted from PBMCs, taken on the day of the yellow fever booster vaccination. This receptor was taken from a young man who received the YFV17D yellow fever vaccine. Here the CDR3 DNA reads TGTGCCAGCAGCTTAGTAGGCGGGAGAAGCACCTACAATGAGCAGTTCTTC. Amino acids: CASSLVGGRSTYNEQFF.